This TCR beta chain originates from a study of shared clonotypes between healthy human individuals. Loaded into unsorted PBMC replicate PCRs was approximately 300 ng DNA, about 30,000 T cell genomes. The assay was immunoSEQ multiplex PCR, and TCRdb's table has in-frame clones only and misses some. The sample holds about 460,000 clones, 77% seen once. The unsorted samples had around 86 million PBMCs used for genomic DNA. In the case of this clone: The identical CDR3 is also encoded by other nucleotide sequences in the sample.

The CDR3 sequence is 13 residues long. V was pared by 1 base and J by 4 bases, with 0 bases of the junction left unmatched. The germline V gene has CDR1 SGHRS and CDR2 YFSETQ. The source material was PBMCs. The TCR was taken from a woman aged 40 to 50 in good health. Some clones in this sample may be carry-over from other donors' samples. The chain combines TRBV5-1 with TRBJ2-3, with TRBD1 identical over 7 bases. CDR3 sequence: CASSLQGADTQYF. CDR3 DNA sequence: TGCGCCAGCAGCTTGCAGGGGGCAGATACGCAGTATTTT.